Each of the 31 T cell receptor beta chains below was sequenced from the same sample in a study of human T cells and chemical hapten exposure. Time point specified: pre-sensitization, week 0. Treatment reported: therapeutic diphenylcyclopropenone sensitization with weekly scalp DPC. One entry per CDR3 protein, called by TCRdb with MiXCR from the RACE reads. The table includes a few hundred thousand distinct CDR3 sequences, 4.5% to 5.5% detected once. The sample was whole blood, taken in connection with sensitization to the hapten diphenylcyclopropenone (DPC). The receptors were sampled from a woman aged 18-35 years with alopecia areata. Some clones in this sample may be carry-over from other donors' samples.

A few counts support this clonotype. This chain joins TRBV20-1 and TRBJ2-7; possibly TRBD1 or TRBD2 for D (5 bases each). CDR1 is DFQATT and CDR2 is SNEGSKA in the germline V gene (reference sequence). Trimming removed 3 bases from V and 4 bases from J, with 7 bases in between. The CDR3 length is 11 residues. The chain's CDR3 is CSARRGYEQYF. For the CDR3, the DNA is TGCAGTGCTAGGAGGGGATACGAGCAGTACTTC.

The rearrangement uses TRBV6-2 or TRBV6-3 and TRBJ1-5; D is unclear. Germline V lookup: CDR1 MNHEY, CDR2 SVGEGT. The CDR3 loop spans 12 amino acids. The germline V and J ends were trimmed by 10 bases and 15 bases, with 22 bases remaining between them. The DNA for the CDR3 is TGTGCCACCAGGAACCCCGGGGTTCGGTCGCATTTT. It yields the protein CATRNPGVRSHF.

The table lists this clonotype with a few counts. The chain recombines TRBV4-3 with TRBJ1-2; no reliable D call. This CDR3 is built from 12 residues. Looked up from germline, CDR1 is LGHNA and CDR2 is YSLEER. V was clipped by 4 bases and J by 6 bases, with 9 bases between them. The CDR3 reads CASSPWSNGYTF. The CDR3 DNA is TGCGCCAGCAGCCCATGGTCGAATGGCTACACCTTC.

The rearrangement uses TRBV7-2 and TRBJ2-3; 7 nucleotides line up with TRBD2. Germline CDR1 and CDR2: SGHTA and FQGNSA. V lost 3 bases and J lost 8; bases outside the gene matches: 14. The CDR3 is made up of 16 amino acids. CDR3: CASSFGGAGVIGTQYF. CDR3 nucleotide sequence: TGTGCCAGCAGCTTTGGAGGGGCGGGGGTAATTGGTACGCAGTATTTT.

V gene TRBV20-1 combines with J gene TRBJ1-2, with D uncertain. V was pared by 3 bases and J by 4 bases, with 12 bases between. This CDR3 contains 13 residues. The germline gives CDR1 DFQATT, CDR2 SNEGSKA (reference sequence). The CDR3 coding sequence is TGCAGTGCTAGCGAAGGGAACCCCTATGGCTACACCTTC. It translates to CSASEGNPYGYTF.

About this clonotype itself: The junction departs from germline at one end; a sequencing error may be responsible. The chain carries TRBV6-2 or TRBV6-3 and TRBJ2-2; D unclear. This CDR3 contains 13 residues. Germline CDR1 reads MNHEY; CDR2 reads SVGEGT. CDR3 in DNA: TGTGCCAGCAGTCGAACAGTCCCCGGAGAGCTGTTTTTT. This encodes CASSRTVPGELFF.

This clonotype was recorded a few times. The CDR3 is CASSPATGMNTEAFF. CDR3 sequence (DNA): TGTGCCAGCTCACCAGCAACGGGGATGAACACTGAAGCTTTCTTT. V usage is TRBV18 and J usage is TRBJ1-1; D unclear. CDR1 is KGHSH and CDR2 is LQKENI in the germline V gene. The CDR3 runs 15 residues. Trimming removed 2 bases from V and 0 bases from J, with 10 bases in between.

This clonotype has a handful of counts. V gene TRBV5-1 combines with J gene TRBJ2-7; D ambiguous. Between the trimmed V and J ends, which lost 4 bases and 0 bases, there was a span of 11 bases. Per germline, CDR1 SGHRS and CDR2 YFSETQ. The length of the CDR3 is 14 residues. The CDR3 loop reads CASSPGLLSYEQYF. As DNA, the CDR3 is TGCGCCAGCAGCCCAGGATTGCTCTCCTACGAGCAGTACTTC.

This clonotype was counted many times. The genes are TRBV29-1 and TRBJ1-1; 9 nucleotides line up with TRBD1. Per germline, CDR1 SQVTM and CDR2 ANQGSEA. J was trimmed by 6 bases and V by 7 bases; bases with no gene match: 9. The CDR3 is made up of 13 amino acids. The CDR3 nucleotides read TGCAGCGGATCGACAGGGGGTGGTGCTGAAGCTTTCTTT. This encodes CSGSTGGGAEAFF.

This clonotype was observed many times. CDR3 loop: CASRSSLQETQYF. Here the CDR3 DNA reads TGTGCCAGCAGAAGTAGCCTACAAGAGACCCAGTACTTC. The gene calls are TRBV7-8 and TRBJ2-5, with unresolved D. Trimming stripped 6 bases from V and 2 bases from J, with 10 bases between. Looked up from germline, CDR1 is SGHVS and CDR2 is FQNEAQ. The CDR3 sequence is 13 residues long.

This clonotype appeared many times. The chain combines TRBV12-3 or TRBV12-4 with TRBJ1-2; D might be TRBD1 (5 bases). This CDR3 is 18 amino acids long. V dropped 5 bases and J dropped 5 bases, with 27 bases sitting between them. CDR3 in DNA: TGTGCCAGCAGTGGTCTAAGGGGCTTGGACAACTCTCCATATGGCTACACCTTC. This sequence encodes CASSGLRGLDNSPYGYTF.

This chain joins TRBV6-6 and TRBJ2-7; TRBD1 matches 11 bases. The V segment lost 5 bases and the J segment 7 bases; nucleotides outside the gene matches: 4. Germline loops: CDR1 MNHNY, CDR2 SVGAGI (reference sequence). This CDR3 comprises 13 residues. The CDR3 here is CASSGQGAHEQYF. The CDR3 DNA is TGTGCCAGCAGTGGACAGGGGGCGCATGAGCAGTACTTC.

The sample holds many counts of this clonotype. The chain recombines TRBV7-3 with TRBJ2-3; D is perhaps TRBD2 (6 bases). V shed 1 base and J shed 2 bases, with 13 bases lying between them. This CDR3 contains 16 residues. Per germline, CDR1 SGHTA and CDR2 FQGTGA. The CDR3 loop is CASSLNGGMVTDTQYF. The CDR3 DNA reads TGTGCCAGCAGCTTAAACGGCGGGATGGTCACAGATACGCAGTATTTT.

The CDR3 coding sequence is TGTGCCAGCAGCCAAAACAGGGGGAGCTTCGATGGCTACACCTTC. Translating gives CASSQNRGSFDGYTF. V is TRBV3-1 and J is TRBJ1-2, with 8 bases identical to TRBD1. V trimming: 2 bases; J trimming: 6 bases; junction bases outside the gene matches: 8. Germline CDR1 is LGHDT and CDR2 is YNNKEL (reference sequence). The CDR3 extends over 15 amino acids.

This clonotype was recorded at least ten times. V gene TRBV5-1 combines with J gene TRBJ2-5; TRBD2 matches at 8 bases. The germline CDR1 and CDR2 sequences are SGHRS and YFSETQ. V shed 4 bases, J shed 5 bases, and the junction held 7 bases outside the gene matches. The length of the CDR3 is 14 residues. The CDR3 sequence: CASSQGLAFETQYF. DNA of the CDR3: TGCGCCAGCAGCCAAGGACTAGCATTTGAGACCCAGTACTTC.

This clonotype was found many times. The V and J genes are TRBV7-9 and TRBJ1-3; D gene ambiguous. Deletions cut 7 bases from V and 0 bases from J, with 4 bases between. There are 12 residues in the CDR3. Germline lookup yields CDR1 SEHNR and CDR2 FQNEAQ (reference sequence). CDR3 nucleotide sequence: TGTGCCAGCACCTTCTCTGGAAACACCATATATTTT. Translating gives CASTFSGNTIYF.

This rearrangement joins TRBV4-1 to TRBJ2-7; 9 nucleotides line up with TRBD1. CDR3 length: 16 amino acids. Germline trimming cut 0 bases from V and 4 bases from J; bases unmatched to any gene: 7. CDR1 and CDR2 (germline): MGHRA, YSYEKL. The CDR3 here is CASSQESGTGLYEQYF. CDR3 bases: TGCGCCAGCAGCCAAGAGTCGGGGACAGGGCTGTACGAGCAGTACTTC.

The chain is built from TRBV7-9 and TRBJ2-3; TRBD2 agrees at 8 bases. Losses at the gene ends were 4 bases for V and 0 bases for J; bases not matched to a gene: 6. Germline assignment: CDR1 SEHNR and CDR2 FQNEAQ (reference sequence). The CDR3 totals 16 residues. The CDR3 DNA reads TGTGCCAGCAGCTCCGGACTAGCCACGAGCACAGATACGCAGTATTTT. Translating gives CASSSGLATSTDTQYF.

The sample holds a few counts of this clonotype. The CDR3 spells CASSLRTGWAGELFF. In DNA, the CDR3 is TGTGCCAGCAGCTTAAGGACAGGGTGGGCCGGGGAGCTGTTTTTT. The rearrangement uses TRBV7-6 and TRBJ2-2; 8 nucleotides line up with TRBD1. Germline V CDR1 and CDR2: SGHVS, FNYEAQ. CDR3 size: 15 residues. Trimming cost V 2 bases and J 6 bases; bases outside gene matches: 5.

This clonotype was observed a handful of times. The rearrangement joins TRBV20-1 to TRBJ1-3; D is possibly TRBD1 (5 bases). V was trimmed by 1 base and J by 0 bases, leaving 19 bases between them. CDR1 and CDR2 (germline): DFQATT, SNEGSKA (reference sequence). This CDR3 has 18 amino acids. The CDR3 DNA follows: TGCAGTGCTAGAGCCGAGCCGGGACTTCAGAGCTCTGGAAACACCATATATTTT. Translated, it gives CSARAEPGLQSSGNTIYF.

For this clonotype: A much larger clonotype is one base distant, so this may be a read error. The rearrangement uses TRBV20-1 and TRBJ2-3; 7 bases align to TRBD1. The V gene's germline CDR1 is DFQATT and CDR2 SNEGSKA (reference sequence). The CDR3 is made up of 16 amino acids. CDR3 DNA sequence: TGCAGGGCTAGTAAGCCAACGCAGGGGGTCGCAGATACGCAGTATTTT. It yields the protein CRASKPTQGVADTQYF.

The chain's CDR3 is CASSLRGRFAEAFF. CDR3 DNA sequence: TGTGCCAGCAGTTTAAGGGGGCGATTCGCTGAAGCTTTCTTT. The V call is TRBV12-3 or TRBV12-4, the J call TRBJ1-1, with 7 bases that match TRBD1. The junction had 6 bases not matched to a gene; V was cut back by 2 bases and J by 6 bases. The CDR3 contains 14 residues.

This clonotype was picked up a small number of times. This CDR3 is CASSPVGEEKLFF. The CDR3 DNA is TGTGCCAGCAGCCCAGTGGGGGAGGAAAAACTGTTTTTT. This chain connects TRBV7-6 to TRBJ1-4; a possible D gene is TRBD1 (5 bases). CDR3 length: 13 residues. Between the trimmed V and J ends, which lost 5 bases and 8 bases, there was a span of 12 bases. Germline CDR1 and CDR2: SGHVS and FNYEAQ.

There are a few counts of this clonotype. The genes are TRBV4-3 and TRBJ1-6; D call uncertain. CDR1 LGHNA and CDR2 YSLEER come from the germline V gene. The CDR3 has 15 amino acids. The V end lost 1 base, the J end lost 5 bases, and 9 bases lay between the germline ends. In DNA, the CDR3 is TGCGCCAGCAGCCAAGTGGCTGATCATAATTCACCCCTCCACTTT. The encoded protein is CASSQVADHNSPLHF.

V is TRBV6-5 and J is TRBJ2-2, with D perhaps matching TRBD2 (6 bases). This CDR3 contains 16 residues. The germline V gene has CDR1 MNHEY and CDR2 SVGAGI. Trimming shortened V by 2 bases and J by 4 bases, and 14 bases separated the two germline ends. The CDR3 is CASSYRLVGSTGELFF. DNA of the CDR3: TGTGCCAGCAGTTACCGACTAGTGGGGTCCACCGGGGAGCTGTTTTTT.

This clonotype was observed at least ten times. This chain connects TRBV9 to TRBJ2-1; D is perhaps TRBD2 (5 bases). V was trimmed by 2 bases and J by 7 bases, leaving 13 bases between them. The CDR3 runs to 14 residues. CDR1 SGDLS and CDR2 YYNGEE come from the germline V gene. Written as DNA, the CDR3 is TGTGCCAGCAGCGTCGCGGGCACAGTGAATGAGCAGTTCTTC. This gives the protein CASSVAGTVNEQFF.

The chain couples TRBV6-2 or TRBV6-3 to TRBJ2-6, with TRBD1 identical over 9 bases. After removal of 6 bases from V and 0 bases from J, the junction contained 6 bases not matched to a gene. Germline V CDR1 and CDR2: MNHEY, SVGEGT. The CDR3 is 17 amino acids. CDR3 sequence (DNA): TGTGCCAGCAGCCCCGGGACAGGGAACTCTGGGGCCAACGTCCTGACTTTC. Residues: CASSPGTGNSGANVLTF.

The gene calls are TRBV3-1 and TRBJ1-1, with unresolved D. The V end was cut by 2 bases, the J end by 4 bases, with 8 bases between. This CDR3 contains 13 residues. Germline V gives CDR1 LGHDT, CDR2 YNNKEL (reference sequence). CDR3 amino acids: CASSQHGSTEAFF. CDR3 DNA: TGTGCCAGCAGCCAACATGGGAGCACTGAAGCTTTCTTT.

The genes are TRBV18 and TRBJ2-5; weak D call: TRBD1 (6 bases). The CDR3 totals 13 residues. V lost 8 bases and J 1 base, leaving 11 bases between the germline ends. Germline V gene data show CDR1 as KGHSH and CDR2 as LQKENI. In DNA form, the CDR3 reads TGTGCCAGCACAGGACAGTTCCAAGAGACCCAGTACTTC. Translated: CASTGQFQETQYF.

The chain recombines TRBV21-1 with TRBJ2-2; TRBD1 is taken as the D call from the table, unchecked against the DNA. TRBV21-1 is marked as a pseudogene. The CDR3 consists of 16 residues. The CDR3, as DNA: TGTGCCAGCAGCCCGCGCGAAGGGGGAACCACCGGGGAGCTGTTTTTT. Translating gives CASSPREGGTTGELFF.

V and J are TRBV19 and TRBJ2-1; 7 bases match TRBD2. CDR3 size: 15 residues. The V segment lost 6 bases and the J segment 2 bases; nucleotides outside the gene matches: 7. Germline CDR1 is LNHDA and CDR2 is SQIVND (reference sequence). The CDR3 spells CASSPSTSAYNEQFF. The CDR3 region has the DNA TGTGCCAGTAGCCCTTCCACTAGCGCCTACAATGAGCAGTTCTTC. The variable domain in full, with the rest retrieved from reference TRBV19 and TRBJ2-1, is DGGITQSPKYLFRKEGQNVTLSCEQNLNHDAMYWYRQDPGQGLRLIYYSQIVNDFQKGDIAEGYSVSREKKESFPLTVTSAQKNPTAFYLCASSPSTSAYNEQFFGPGTRLTVL.